These 21 T cell receptor beta chains were sequenced from one sample in a study of shared clonotypes between healthy human individuals. The assay was immunoSEQ multiplex PCR, and TCRdb's table has in-frame clones only and misses some. Counted here are millions of clones, around 96% occurring once; the ten biggest clones make up roughly 1%. CD45RO negativity and positive selection for CCR7 defined naive CD8 cells, a population that excluded terminally differentiated effector memory CD45RA+ cells. The sequencing input was naive CD8+ T cells sorted from blood. The receptors come from a man younger than 35 in good health.

This chain uses TRBV7-9 with TRBJ1-3, with D unresolved. V was shortened by 1 base and J by 0 bases, with 4 bases between the two germline ends. This CDR3 comprises 14 residues. Germline CDR1 SEHNR, CDR2 FQNEAQ (reference sequence). The CDR3 bases are TGTGCCAGCAGCTTAGACCCCTCTGGAAACACCATATATTTT. This sequence encodes CASSLDPSGNTIYF.

The genes are TRBV30 and TRBJ1-3; no definite D call. With 0 bases removed from V and 0 bases from J, the gap between germline ends came to 15 bases. The CDR3 loop spans 17 amino acids. Germline-derived CDR1 and CDR2 are GTSNPN and SVGIG (reference sequence). DNA of the CDR3: TGTGCCTGGAGTGTACGGCTCGAAACCATCTCTGGAAACACCATATATTTT. The encoded protein is CAWSVRLETISGNTIYF. Filled out from reference TRBV30 and TRBJ1-3, the complete variable domain reads SQTIHQWPATLVQPVGSPLSLECTVEGTSNPNLYWYRQAAGRGLQLLFYSVGIGQISSEVPQNLSASRPQDRQFILSSKKLLLSDSGFYLCAWSVRLETISGNTIYFGEGSWLTVV.

CDR3 protein: CASSVNSAPDTQYF. CDR3 coding DNA: TGTGCCAGCAGCGTAAACTCAGCCCCAGATACGCAGTATTTT. This chain uses TRBV9 with TRBJ2-3; no reliable D call. There are 14 residues in the CDR3. The V gene lost 1 base and the J gene lost 4 bases, with 10 bases spanning the gap. Germline loops: CDR1 SGDLS, CDR2 YYNGEE.

In DNA, the CDR3 is TGTGCCAGCAGCTTAGGGGTTAGCACAGATACGCAGTATTTT. The encoded protein is CASSLGVSTDTQYF. The genes are TRBV5-5 and TRBJ2-3; TRBD1 might be the D (5 bases). Germline lookup yields CDR1 SGHKS and CDR2 YYEKEE (reference sequence). V lost 2 bases to trimming and J lost 0 bases, with 7 bases between them. This CDR3 has 14 residues.

A word on this clone: The same CDR3 is also encoded by other DNA sequences in this sample. This chain joins TRBV5-6 and TRBJ1-2; possible D gene TRBD1, 5 bases. Germline lookup yields CDR1 SGHDT and CDR2 YYEEEE. The CDR3 sequence is 13 residues long. The V gene lost 4 bases and the J gene lost 7 bases, with 14 bases spanning the gap. The CDR3 DNA reads TGTGCCAGCAGCCCCGGGGGAGCCGGTGGCTACACCTTC. Protein product: CASSPGGAGGYTF. Full variable domain (outside the CDR3, taken from reference TRBV5-6 and TRBJ1-2): DAGVTQSPTHLIKTRGQQVTLRCSPKSGHDTVSWYQQALGQGPQFIFQYYEEEERQRGNFPDRFSGHQFPNYSSELNVNALLLGDSALYLCASSPGGAGGYTFGSGTRLTVV.

This clone was seen once. The gene calls are TRBV28 and TRBJ1-5; perhaps TRBD1 as D (5 bases). The CDR3 has 15 residues. Trimming shortened V by 3 bases and J by 0 bases, and 9 bases separated the two germline ends. Germline CDR1 reads MDHEN; CDR2 reads SYDVKM. Here the CDR3 DNA reads TGTGCCAGCAGTTTGAGACAGTATAGCAATCAGCCCCAGCATTTT. Residues: CASSLRQYSNQPQHF.

The chain combines TRBV6-5 with TRBJ1-1, with D perhaps TRBD1 (6 bases). The germline CDR1 and CDR2 sequences are MNHEY and SVGAGI. The CDR3 spans 15 residues. Trimming shortened V by 1 base and J by 4 bases, and 13 bases separated the two germline ends. CDR3 residues: CASSYWAGETTEAFF. In DNA, the CDR3 is TGTGCCAGCAGTTACTGGGCAGGGGAAACCACTGAAGCTTTCTTT.

This chain uses TRBV6-6 with TRBJ1-5; 7 nucleotides line up with TRBD1. With V trimmed by 8 bases and J by 4 bases, 11 bases remained unmatched. Germline V CDR1 and CDR2: MNHNY, SVGAGI (reference sequence). The CDR3 is 15 amino acids. Here the CDR3 reads CASLPRQGLNQPQHF. In DNA, the CDR3 is TGTGCCAGCTTACCGAGACAGGGTCTTAATCAGCCCCAGCATTTT.

Note on this clone: At one end, the junction sequence differs from germline, possibly due to a read error. J is TRBJ2-5 and V is TRBV5-6; perhaps D is TRBD1 or TRBD2 (7 bases each). This CDR3 is built from 15 residues. CDR1 and CDR2 (germline): SGHDT, YYEEEE. In DNA, the CDR3 is TGTGCCAGCACCTTGCTGCAGGGGGGGCTGGAGACCCAGTACTTC. This codes for CASTLLQGGLETQYF.

Worth noting for this clone: Other DNA sequences of this sample code for an identical CDR3. This sequence joins TRBV11-3 and TRBJ2-7; D is perhaps TRBD2 (6 bases). There are 13 residues in the CDR3. Looked up from germline, CDR1 is SGHNT and CDR2 is YENEEA. V was clipped by 1 base and J by 2 bases, with 6 bases between them. The CDR3 nucleotides are TGTGCCAGCAGCTTAGCGGGGGCCTACGAGCAGTACTTC. Amino acids: CASSLAGAYEQYF.

The rearrangement uses TRBV27 and TRBJ1-2, with D tentatively TRBD1 (5 bases). The V end lost 1 base, the J end lost 5 bases, and 11 bases lay between the germline ends. Germline V gives CDR1 MNHEY, CDR2 SMNVEV (reference sequence). This CDR3 contains 14 residues. CDR3 sequence (DNA): TGTGCCAGCAGTTTATTAGGGACGGGATATGGCTACACCTTC. Protein product: CASSLLGTGYGYTF.

The V call is TRBV5-8, the J call TRBJ2-1; 7 bases map to TRBD2. Looked up from germline, CDR1 is SGHTS and CDR2 is YDEGEE. This CDR3 has 13 residues. Germline trimming cut 4 bases from V and 9 bases from J; bases unmatched to any gene: 7. This chain's CDR3 is CASSLDAGAEQFF. CDR3 in DNA: TGTGCCAGCAGCCTTGACGCGGGAGCTGAGCAGTTCTTC.

V and J are TRBV9 and TRBJ2-6, with unresolved D. V was cut by 2 bases and J by 3 bases, with 9 bases left in between. This CDR3 spans 15 amino acids. Germline V gene sequence: CDR1 SGDLS, CDR2 YYNGEE. CDR3 protein: CASSVTPVGANVLTF. CDR3 sequence (DNA): TGTGCCAGCAGCGTGACTCCTGTTGGGGCCAACGTCCTGACTTTC.

CDR3 nucleotide sequence: TGTGCCAGCAGTTTCGACTTCTTGGGCTACACCTTC. This gives the protein CASSFDFLGYTF. The rearrangement uses TRBV28 and TRBJ1-2; the D is unclear. V was clipped by 3 bases and J by 8 bases, with 10 bases between them. The CDR3 is 12 residues long. CDR1 is MDHEN and CDR2 is SYDVKM in the germline V gene.

The chain is built from TRBV5-1 and TRBJ2-7; D perhaps matches TRBD2 (5 bases). V gave up 2 bases and J gave up 3 bases, with 9 bases separating them. The CDR3 runs 13 residues. CDR1 is SGHRS and CDR2 is YFSETQ in the germline V gene. In DNA form, the CDR3 reads TGCGCCAGCAGCTTTACAGAGGGCTACGAGCAGTACTTC. This encodes CASSFTEGYEQYF.

The V gene is TRBV7-8, the J gene TRBJ1-2; D gene unclear. Between the trimmed V and J ends, which lost 1 base and 4 bases, there was a span of 7 bases. Germline V gene sequence: CDR1 SGHVS, CDR2 FQNEAQ. CDR3 length: 13 residues. Here the CDR3 reads CASSLGEGYGYTF. Written as DNA, the CDR3 is TGTGCCAGCAGCTTAGGGGAAGGCTATGGCTACACCTTC.

This clone came up once. In nucleotides, the CDR3 is TGCGCCAGCAGCCTAGACAGGGTTGGGGACGAGCAGTACTTC. This sequence encodes CASSLDRVGDEQYF. The chain couples TRBV5-1 to TRBJ2-7; 7 bases are shared with TRBD1. Trimming removed 4 bases from V and 5 bases from J; junction bases left unmatched: 9. CDR3 size: 14 residues. Germline V lookup: CDR1 SGHRS, CDR2 YFSETQ.

The chain employs TRBV10-3 and TRBJ2-7, with TRBD2 as a possible D gene (6 bases). CDR1 and CDR2 (germline): ENHRY, SYGVKD. The length of the CDR3 is 14 residues. V lost 3 bases and J lost 0, with 9 bases in between. CDR3 nucleotides: TGTGCCATCAGTGAAGATAGCGGCTCCTACGAGCAGTACTTC. This encodes CAISEDSGSYEQYF.

This clone has only a few counts. This chain connects TRBV5-1 to TRBJ2-5, with 14 bases that match TRBD2. The V segment lost 4 bases and the J segment 5 bases; nucleotides outside the gene matches: 7. This CDR3 has 16 residues. The germline V gene has CDR1 SGHRS and CDR2 YFSETQ. The CDR3 coding sequence is TGCGCCAGCAGCCAGACTAGCGGGGGGGCTGCGGAGACCCAGTACTTC. It specifies CASSQTSGGAAETQYF.

This rearrangement joins TRBV6-4 to TRBJ1-1; 9 nucleotides align to TRBD1. This CDR3 comprises 17 residues. The V gene end was trimmed by 5 bases and the J gene end by 3 bases; junction bases not matched to a gene: 13. The germline V gene encodes CDR1 MRHNA and CDR2 SNTAGT. The CDR3 region is CASSFSGTGKGDTEAFF. The CDR3, as DNA: TGTGCCAGCAGTTTCTCCGGGACAGGGAAGGGGGACACTGAAGCTTTCTTT.

There are a few counts of this clone. Within the sample, other DNA sequences also encode this same CDR3. V is TRBV18 and J is TRBJ2-7, with 8 bases fitting TRBD1. The CDR3 runs 13 residues. The germline V gene has CDR1 KGHSH and CDR2 LQKENI. Unmatched junction bases numbered 3, after V lost 4 bases and J lost 4 bases. CDR3 amino acids: CASSLDREYEQYF. CDR3 in DNA: TGTGCCAGCTCACTGGACAGGGAGTACGAGCAGTACTTC. The full variable domain, rest sourced from reference TRBV18 and TRBJ2-7, is NAGVMQNPRHLVRRRGQEARLRCSPMKGHSHVYWYRQLPEEGLKFMVYLQKENIIDESGMPKERFSAEFPKEGPSILRIQQVVRGDSAAYFCASSLDREYEQYFGPGTRLTVT.